The 32 T cell receptor beta chains given below trace back to one sample, sequenced in a study of T-cell memory formation after mild COVID-19. In TCRdb, the 5' RACE reads were re-called with MiXCR into one record per CDR3 protein. The table has roughly 500,000 distinct CDR3 sequences, 20% seen once. Sequenced: PBMCs or a T cell subset sorted from them (not recorded which). All receptors come from an adult woman who had mild COVID-19 (a few samples of this study predate the infection). Cell type and time point are not known.

This chain connects TRBV18 to TRBJ2-6, with D possibly being TRBD1 (6 bases). V lost 2 bases and J 0 bases, leaving 14 bases between the germline ends. Germline V gives CDR1 KGHSH, CDR2 LQKENI. CDR3 length: 18 residues. The CDR3 spells CASSPFSPGDSGANVLTF. CDR3 DNA sequence: TGTGCCAGCTCACCATTTTCACCAGGGGACTCTGGGGCCAACGTCCTGACTTTC.

The chain combines TRBV24-1 with TRBJ1-2; D ambiguous. The CDR3 is 16 amino acids. Trimming cost V 4 bases and J 3 bases, with 17 bases left between them. Germline assignment: CDR1 KGHDR and CDR2 SFDVKD. This CDR3 reads CATSDNQIKGDYGYTF. In DNA, the CDR3 is TGTGCCACCAGTGACAATCAGATCAAGGGCGACTATGGCTACACCTTC.

The chain links TRBV6-1 to TRBJ1-4; no clear D gene. CDR1 is MNHNS, CDR2 SASEGT, per germline. Trimming left V 2 bases short and J 5 bases short, with 9 bases between. CDR3 length: 14 residues. The CDR3 nucleotides read TGTGCCAGCAGTGAATTTTGGCGGAATGAAAAACTGTTTTTT. Its protein product is CASSEFWRNEKLFF.

The chain recombines TRBV5-4 with TRBJ2-7, with D hard to call. Germline assignment: CDR1 SGHNT and CDR2 YYREEE (reference sequence). Trimming removed 0 bases at V and 3 bases at J, with 13 bases between. This CDR3 is 15 amino acids long. This CDR3 is CASSLGGTTGYEQYF. CDR3 bases: TGTGCCAGCAGCTTGGGTGGAACAACCGGCTACGAGCAGTACTTC.

There are a few counts of this clonotype. The V call is TRBV29-1, the J call TRBJ2-7, with 10 bases lining up with TRBD1. The CDR3 length is 15 residues. Germline V gene lookup returns CDR1 SQVTM and CDR2 ANQGSEA. V was pared by 1 base and J by 1 base, with 4 bases of the junction left unmatched. The CDR3 sequence: CSVEVGQGPSYEQYF. The CDR3 nucleotides are TGCAGCGTTGAAGTGGGACAGGGGCCTTCCTACGAGCAGTACTTC.

This chain connects TRBV6-1 to TRBJ2-7; no clear D. Per germline, CDR1 MNHNS and CDR2 SASEGT. V dropped 3 bases and J dropped 0 bases, with 12 bases sitting between them. The CDR3 runs 15 residues. CDR3 sequence: CASSDITDSSYEQYF. DNA of the CDR3: TGTGCCAGCAGTGACATAACAGATAGCTCCTACGAGCAGTACTTC.

The V call is TRBV7-6, the J call TRBJ2-7, with D uncertain. CDR3 size: 12 residues. The V end was cut by 7 bases, the J end by 0 bases, with 7 bases between. The germline CDR1 and CDR2 sequences are SGHVS and FNYEAQ. CDR3 nucleotides: TGTGCCAGCACAGACTTCTCCTACGAGCAGTACTTC. It translates to CASTDFSYEQYF.

The chain uses TRBV27 and TRBJ1-2; 12 bases match TRBD1. Germline V gives CDR1 MNHEY, CDR2 SMNVEV (reference sequence). Trimming at V came to 6 bases and at J to 4 bases, leaving 12 bases not matched to a gene. The CDR3 runs to 17 residues. CDR3: CASRSLGTGGHGYGYTF. CDR3 nucleotide sequence: TGTGCCAGCAGATCCCTGGGGACAGGGGGCCACGGCTATGGCTACACCTTC.

In this sample, this clonotype turned up a few times. The chain is built from TRBV7-8 and TRBJ2-5; either TRBD1 or TRBD2 may supply D (5 bases each). The germline gives CDR1 SGHVS, CDR2 FQNEAQ. Trimming removed 0 bases from V and 2 bases from J, with 16 bases in between. CDR3 length: 17 residues. The CDR3 loop is CASSLAPPGLSQETQYF. The CDR3 DNA is TGTGCCAGCAGCTTAGCTCCTCCGGGGCTATCTCAAGAGACCCAGTACTTC. Full variable domain (rest looked up from reference TRBV7-8 and TRBJ2-5): GAGVSQSPRYKVAKRGQDVALRCDPISGHVSLFWYQQALGQGPEFLTYFQNEAQLDKSGLPSDRFFAERPEGSVSTLKIQRTQQEDSAVYLCASSLAPPGLSQETQYFGPGTRLLVL.

This clonotype was detected only a few times. This chain uses TRBV6-5 with TRBJ1-1, with a weak D call TRBD1 (5 bases). Germline loops: CDR1 MNHEY, CDR2 SVGAGI. Between the trimmed V and J ends, which lost 0 bases and 2 bases, there was a span of 7 bases. The CDR3 sequence is 14 residues long. This CDR3 reads CASSYSGTNTEAFF. The CDR3, as DNA: TGTGCCAGCAGTTACTCCGGGACTAACACTGAAGCTTTCTTT.

V is TRBV15 and J is TRBJ2-3; the D gene could be TRBD1 or TRBD2 (5 bases each). Trimming took off 1 base at V and 0 bases at J, with 14 bases between the two ends. The germline V gene has CDR1 LNHNV and CDR2 YYDKDF (reference sequence). The CDR3 runs to 17 residues. The CDR3 loop is CATSRAPGTASTDTQYF. DNA of the CDR3: TGTGCCACCAGCAGAGCACCCGGGACGGCTAGCACAGATACGCAGTATTTT.

The chain employs TRBV7-2 and TRBJ2-7; the match to TRBD2 covers 13 bases. Losses at the gene ends were 5 bases for V and 0 bases for J; bases not matched to a gene: 10. The germline V gene has CDR1 SGHTA and CDR2 FQGNSA. The CDR3 runs to 18 residues. The CDR3 reads CASSTRPRLAGGSYEQYF. For the CDR3, the DNA is TGTGCCAGCAGCACCCGTCCTAGACTAGCGGGAGGCTCCTACGAGCAGTACTTC.

The chain links TRBV5-1 to TRBJ1-1; D remains unclear. CDR3 length: 13 amino acids. The germline CDR1 and CDR2 sequences are SGHRS and YFSETQ. The ends were cut back, 3 bases at V and 6 bases at J, with 12 bases in the middle. The CDR3 here is CASSYVGGSEAFF. The DNA for the CDR3 is TGCGCCAGCAGCTACGTCGGAGGTTCTGAAGCTTTCTTT.

The gene calls are TRBV27 and TRBJ2-7, with 9 bases matching TRBD1. The CDR3 extends over 16 amino acids. Trimming took 4 bases from V and 0 from J; bases not matched to a gene: 7. Looked up from germline, CDR1 is MNHEY and CDR2 is SMNVEV (reference sequence). In DNA form, the CDR3 reads TGTGCCAGCAGTTACCTGGGACAGGGAATCTCCTACGAGCAGTACTTC. Protein: CASSYLGQGISYEQYF.

The J gene is TRBJ1-1, the V gene TRBV7-3, with D tentatively TRBD1 (6 bases). Germline CDR1 and CDR2: SGHTA and FQGTGA. The V end was cut by 5 bases, the J end by 7 bases, with 11 bases between. This CDR3 is built from 12 residues. CDR3 DNA sequence: TGTGCCAGCAGCCACACAGGGTTTGAAGCTTTCTTT. Amino acids: CASSHTGFEAFF.

This clonotype was detected a few times. The chain uses TRBV7-9 and TRBJ2-3; 7 positions agree with TRBD1. CDR3 length: 15 amino acids. J was trimmed by 3 bases and V by 4 bases; bases with no gene match: 7. The germline V gene encodes CDR1 SEHNR and CDR2 FQNEAQ (reference sequence). In DNA, the CDR3 is TGTGCCAGCAGCTCTACAGGGGCTACTACAGATACGCAGTATTTT. Encoded protein: CASSSTGATTDTQYF.

This clonotype has just one count. The CDR3, as DNA: TGTGCCAGCACTCCACGAAGGGCGGGGGTCTATGGCTACACCTTC. This gives the protein CASTPRRAGVYGYTF. The chain uses TRBV12-3 or TRBV12-4 and TRBJ1-2, with D perhaps matching TRBD1 (5 bases). CDR3 length: 15 amino acids. The V and J ends lost 7 bases and 4 bases respectively, with 19 bases between them.

This clonotype was detected only a few times. The chain is built from TRBV24-1 and TRBJ2-7; D remains ambiguous. Germline V gene data show CDR1 as KGHDR and CDR2 as SFDVKD. V dropped 3 bases and J dropped 4 bases, with 9 bases sitting between them. This CDR3 region has 13 residues. The CDR3 region has the DNA TGTGCCACCAGTGATACCGGGCTTTACGAGCAGTACTTC. This encodes CATSDTGLYEQYF.

This clonotype appeared many times. V gene TRBV5-1 combines with J gene TRBJ2-2, with D unclear. This CDR3 is built from 16 residues. Germline CDR1 reads SGHRS; CDR2 reads YFSETQ. The V gene lost 1 base and the J gene lost 4 bases, with 14 bases spanning the gap. This chain's CDR3 is CASSLTGSLVTGELFF. The CDR3 nucleotides are TGCGCCAGCAGCTTGACTGGCAGCCTAGTCACCGGGGAGCTGTTTTTT.

This clonotype was seen only a few times. The chain has TRBV19 and TRBJ1-1; TRBD1 aligns across 7 bases. This CDR3 is 14 amino acids long. Trimming took 9 bases from V and 1 from J; bases not matched to a gene: 8. Looked up from germline, CDR1 is LNHDA and CDR2 is SQIVND (reference sequence). CDR3 loop: CASRETGRNTEAFF. The CDR3 DNA reads TGTGCCAGCCGAGAGACAGGGAGGAACACTGAAGCTTTCTTT.

A few counts support this clonotype. V usage is TRBV19 and J usage is TRBJ2-3, with 10 bases aligning to TRBD1. The CDR3 extends over 14 amino acids. The germline V gene encodes CDR1 LNHDA and CDR2 SQIVND (reference sequence). V gave up 8 bases and J gave up 5 bases; unmatched junction bases: 7. The CDR3 DNA is TGTGCCAGTGGGGACAGGGGCTTGGGAGATACGCAGTATTTT. Protein: CASGDRGLGDTQYF. Full variable domain (remainder filled in from reference TRBV19 and TRBJ2-3): DGGITQSPKYLFRKEGQNVTLSCEQNLNHDAMYWYRQDPGQGLRLIYYSQIVNDFQKGDIAEGYSVSREKKESFPLTVTSAQKNPTAFYLCASGDRGLGDTQYFGPGTRLTVL.

This clonotype has at least ten counts. The genes are TRBV5-1 and TRBJ1-3; no definite D call. This CDR3 spans 16 amino acids. The V end lost 5 bases, the J end lost 4 bases, and 19 bases lay between the germline ends. Germline CDR1 SGHRS, CDR2 YFSETQ. This CDR3 is CASRTDEADGGNTIYF. The CDR3, as DNA: TGCGCCAGCAGAACGGACGAGGCGGATGGAGGAAACACCATATATTTT.

This chain links TRBV7-2 with TRBJ1-2, with D hard to call. The CDR3 is 13 amino acids. The germline V gene has CDR1 SGHTA and CDR2 FQGNSA. V was shortened by 4 bases and J by 8 bases, with 14 bases between the two germline ends. CDR3 sequence (DNA): TGTGCCAGCAGCTCCCGGACGGGGATCGGCTACACCTTC. This gives the protein CASSSRTGIGYTF.

This clonotype was found many times. This chain joins TRBV7-9 and TRBJ2-4; no definite D call. The CDR3 runs 14 residues. V gave up 8 bases and J gave up 0 bases, with 11 bases separating them. CDR1 is SEHNR, CDR2 FQNEAQ, per germline (reference sequence). The CDR3 protein is CASGRVLAKNIQYF. DNA of the CDR3: TGTGCCAGCGGCCGAGTTCTAGCCAAAAACATTCAGTACTTC.

At least ten counts were recorded for this clonotype. The chain is built from TRBV12-3 or TRBV12-4 and TRBJ2-5; 8 positions agree with TRBD2. The CDR3 has 13 residues. Trimming took 6 bases from V and 5 from J; bases not matched to a gene: 5. The CDR3 loop reads CASRAPSGETQYF. The CDR3 nucleotides are TGTGCCAGCAGAGCTCCTAGCGGGGAGACCCAGTACTTC.

The chain links TRBV30 to TRBJ1-1; D perhaps matches TRBD1 (5 bases). Trimming removed 4 bases from V and 6 bases from J, with 18 bases in between. This CDR3 region has 14 residues. The germline CDR1 and CDR2 sequences are GTSNPN and SVGIG (reference sequence). Here the CDR3 DNA reads TGTGCCTGGATCTCGCAGGGAGTCCCGCCTGAAGCTTTCTTT. Translated: CAWISQGVPPEAFF.

The chain recombines TRBV6-5 with TRBJ2-7; D is perhaps TRBD1 or TRBD2 (8 bases each). The germline V gene encodes CDR1 MNHEY and CDR2 SVGAGI. The length of the CDR3 is 18 residues. The V gene lost 2 bases and the J gene lost 5 bases, with 25 bases spanning the gap. The CDR3 bases are TGTGCCAGCAGTTACCCGTCCCGGGGGGGACAGGCTCCCCACGAGCAGTACTTC. Residues: CASSYPSRGGQAPHEQYF.

The chain links TRBV20-1 to TRBJ2-3; D is unresolved. Germline V lookup: CDR1 DFQATT, CDR2 SNEGSKA (reference sequence). V dropped 8 bases and J dropped 4 bases, with 10 bases sitting between them. The CDR3 is 11 residues long. Here the CDR3 reads CSRIRPDTQYF. DNA for the CDR3: TGCAGTCGGATCAGGCCAGATACGCAGTATTTT.

This clonotype has only a few counts. The chain employs TRBV29-1 and TRBJ2-3; D possibly corresponds to TRBD2 (5 bases). The CDR3 totals 14 residues. The V and J ends lost 3 bases and 1 base respectively, with 11 bases between them. CDR1 is SQVTM, CDR2 ANQGSEA, per germline. CDR3 nucleotide sequence: TGCAGCGTTGAGGCTAGCCCTCGCACAGATACGCAGTATTTT. Protein sequence: CSVEASPRTDTQYF.

The sample holds a few counts of this clonotype. V and J are TRBV2 and TRBJ1-1, with a tentative D call TRBD1 (5 bases). This CDR3 is 15 amino acids long. V was cut by 2 bases and J by 3 bases, with 13 bases left in between. Germline V gene data show CDR1 as SNHLY and CDR2 as FYNNEI. The CDR3 region has the DNA TGTGCCAGCAGTGAATTTGGGGCCCAAGACACTGAAGCTTTCTTT. Translated, it gives CASSEFGAQDTEAFF.

In this sample, this clonotype turned up a few times. V usage is TRBV5-1 and J usage is TRBJ2-1, with 12 bases that match TRBD2. V gave up 4 bases and J gave up 7 bases; unmatched junction bases: 6. The V gene's germline CDR1 is SGHRS and CDR2 YFSETQ. The CDR3 runs 15 residues. CDR3 nucleotides: TGCGCCAGCAGCCTAGCGGGGGGGCCTAGTAATGAGCAGTTCTTC. This codes for CASSLAGGPSNEQFF.

This clonotype was seen only a few times. The genes are TRBV2 and TRBJ1-5, with D possibly matching TRBD1 (5 bases). CDR3 length: 12 residues. V was clipped by 4 bases and J by 6 bases, with 7 bases between them. Germline lookup yields CDR1 SNHLY and CDR2 FYNNEI. The DNA for the CDR3 is TGTGCCAGCAGTGGGACACTTCAGCCCCAGCATTTT. Translation: CASSGTLQPQHF.